This entry lists 31 T cell receptor beta chains sequenced from one sample in a study of blood T cell repertoires in COVID-19. The protocol was immunoSEQ multiplex PCR, while the TCRdb copy is restricted to in-frame clones and leaves out a portion. Of tens of thousands of clones in the sample, 78% were seen once. Sequencing used peripheral blood. These receptors were collected from a human donor in a cohort sampled during active COVID-19.

V is TRBV28 and J is TRBJ1-2; D may be TRBD1 (5 bases). Germline V gene sequence: CDR1 MDHEN, CDR2 SYDVKM. V dropped 2 bases and J dropped 4 bases, with 11 bases sitting between them. The length of the CDR3 is 14 residues. CDR3 bases: TGTGCCAGCAGTTTAGGGGCGGGGGTCTATGGCTACACCTTC. It codes for CASSLGAGVYGYTF.

This chain joins TRBV18 and TRBJ1-1; a weak D match, TRBD1 (6 bases). The V gene lost 2 bases and the J gene lost 11 bases, with 21 bases spanning the gap. This CDR3 has 15 residues. Germline CDR1 reads KGHSH; CDR2 reads LQKENI. In nucleotides, the CDR3 is TGTGCCAGCTCACCAGGAGAGCAAGTCAGGGGTATGGCTTTCTTT. Translating gives CASSPGEQVRGMAFF.

The genes are TRBV9 and TRBJ1-3; maybe TRBD1 (6 bases). V lost 3 bases, J lost 6 bases, and 19 bases lay in between. Germline assignment: CDR1 SGDLS and CDR2 YYNGEE. The CDR3 covers 16 residues. The DNA for the CDR3 is TGTGCCAGCAGCGCCCACGCCGGGACAATGGAAAACACCATATATTTT. Translating gives CASSAHAGTMENTIYF.

The chain has TRBV19 and TRBJ2-7; TRBD1 aligns across 8 bases. The germline gives CDR1 LNHDA, CDR2 SQIVND (reference sequence). This CDR3 contains 15 residues. Germline trimming cut 6 bases from V and 5 bases from J; bases unmatched to any gene: 12. CDR3: CASRPRTGSVDEQYF. The DNA for the CDR3 is TGTGCCAGTAGGCCCCGGACAGGGAGTGTCGACGAGCAGTACTTC. The full variable domain, rest sourced from reference TRBV19 and TRBJ2-7, is DGGITQSPKYLFRKEGQNVTLSCEQNLNHDAMYWYRQDPGQGLRLIYYSQIVNDFQKGDIAEGYSVSREKKESFPLTVTSAQKNPTAFYLCASRPRTGSVDEQYFGPGTRLTVT.

This chain joins TRBV5-1 and TRBJ1-2; 8 nucleotides agree with TRBD1. Germline lookup yields CDR1 SGHRS and CDR2 YFSETQ. The CDR3 spans 15 residues. With 0 bases clipped from V and 5 bases from J, the junction kept 6 bases outside the gene matches. This CDR3 is CASSLGTGIVYGYTF. In DNA, the CDR3 is TGCGCCAGCAGCTTGGGGACAGGGATTGTTTATGGCTACACCTTC.

This chain uses TRBV10-2 with TRBJ2-1, with 7 bases lining up with TRBD1. The junction had 13 bases not matched to a gene; V was cut back by 10 bases and J by 7 bases. The germline V gene encodes CDR1 WSHSY and CDR2 SAAADI. This CDR3 comprises 14 residues. Written as DNA, the CDR3 is TGCGCCACGCGTAAGGCGGCAGGGGGAAATGAGCAGTTCTTC. It specifies CATRKAAGGNEQFF.

This clone was seen only a few times. The rearrangement joins TRBV13 to TRBJ2-7; 7 bases map to TRBD1. Looked up from germline, CDR1 is PRHDT and CDR2 is FYEKMQ (reference sequence). The CDR3 is 14 amino acids. Unmatched junction bases numbered 7, after V lost 8 bases and J lost 0 bases. The CDR3 sequence: CASSDRDSSYEQYF. DNA of the CDR3: TGTGCCAGCTCGGACCGGGACAGCTCCTACGAGCAGTACTTC.

This clone was counted between two and nine times. CDR3 region: CASSPPGAGANVLTF. The DNA for the CDR3 is TGCGCCAGCAGCCCCCCAGGGGCTGGGGCCAACGTCCTGACTTTC. The chain couples TRBV5-1 to TRBJ2-6, with D perhaps matching TRBD1 (6 bases). Looked up from germline, CDR1 is SGHRS and CDR2 is YFSETQ. Trimming removed 4 bases from V and 2 bases from J, with 10 bases in between. The CDR3 totals 15 residues.

The chain recombines TRBV7-9 with TRBJ1-1; D uncertain. In germline, CDR1 is SEHNR, CDR2 FQNEAQ (reference sequence). V lost 5 bases and J 7 bases, leaving 11 bases between the germline ends. The CDR3 runs to 12 residues. DNA for the CDR3: TGTGCCAGCAGCATTCAGGTCGGTGAAGCTTTCTTT. Translated: CASSIQVGEAFF.

This clone showed up just once. This chain uses TRBV11-3 with TRBJ1-1; D may be TRBD1 (5 bases). V was shortened by 1 base and J by 0 bases, with 9 bases between the two germline ends. The germline CDR1 and CDR2 sequences are SGHNT and YENEEA. The length of the CDR3 is 15 residues. This CDR3 is CASSLGGTLNTEAFF. The CDR3 DNA is TGTGCCAGCAGCTTAGGCGGGACGCTGAACACTGAAGCTTTCTTT.

This clone was counted only a few times. The chain uses TRBV20-1 and TRBJ2-7, with 12 bases fitting TRBD2. CDR1 is DFQATT, CDR2 SNEGSKA, per germline (reference sequence). The length of the CDR3 is 11 residues. In DNA, the CDR3 is TGCAGGACTAGCGGGAGCTACGAGCAGTACTTC. Translation: CRTSGSYEQYF.

This clone was detected only a few times. The chain is built from TRBV11-2 and TRBJ1-2; 10 bases agree with TRBD1. The CDR3 consists of 13 residues. Trimming at V came to 6 bases and at J to 7 bases, leaving 5 bases not matched to a gene. Germline CDR1 SGHAT, CDR2 FQNNGV. The CDR3: CASSWDRGGGYTF. CDR3 in DNA: TGTGCCAGCAGTTGGGACAGGGGAGGTGGCTACACCTTC.

With respect to this clone: Other DNA sequences in the sample encode the same CDR3. The genes are TRBV6-5 and TRBJ2-7; 11 bases line up with TRBD1. CDR3 length equals 14 residues. Trimming cost V 2 bases and J 6 bases; bases outside gene matches: 3. CDR1 and CDR2 (germline): MNHEY, SVGAGI. As DNA, the CDR3 is TGTGCCAGCAGTTACACCGGACAGGGGGCCGAGCAGTACTTC. Translating it yields CASSYTGQGAEQYF.

V gene TRBV14 combines with J gene TRBJ2-5; no definite D call. Trimming pared 0 bases from V and 1 base from J, leaving 15 bases between. Per the germline V gene, CDR1 is SGHDN and CDR2 is FVKESK. The CDR3 loop spans 17 amino acids. The CDR3 spells CASSQDPVRQFQETQYF. CDR3 nucleotide sequence: TGTGCCAGCAGCCAAGATCCAGTCCGACAATTCCAAGAGACCCAGTACTTC.

The CDR3 nucleotides are TGTGCCAGCTCCTTCACAGGGTTCTACAATGAGCAGTTCTTC. It is translated as CASSFTGFYNEQFF. The chain uses TRBV18 and TRBJ2-1; possibly TRBD1 for D (6 bases). V gave up 6 bases and J gave up 3 bases, with 12 bases separating them. This CDR3 has 14 amino acids. Germline CDR1 and CDR2: KGHSH and LQKENI.

The J gene is TRBJ1-2, the V gene TRBV5-6; D unclear. Germline V gene lookup returns CDR1 SGHDT and CDR2 YYEEEE. The CDR3 runs 13 residues. Between the trimmed V and J ends, which lost 4 bases and 4 bases, there was a span of 11 bases. CDR3 DNA sequence: TGTGCCAGCAGCCTCCGGGGTTCCTATGGCTACACCTTC. Encoded protein: CASSLRGSYGYTF.

The rearrangement uses TRBV7-6 and TRBJ2-7, with D tentatively TRBD2 (5 bases). This CDR3 has 15 residues. Germline loops: CDR1 SGHVS, CDR2 FNYEAQ. Trimming shortened V by 2 bases and J by 6 bases, and 17 bases separated the two germline ends. The CDR3, as DNA: TGTGCCAGCAGCTTATCGTCATCCGGGGTCCGCGAGCAGTACTTC. Translating gives CASSLSSSGVREQYF.

The chain is built from TRBV6-2 or TRBV6-3 and TRBJ1-2; 8 bases are shared with TRBD1. The J segment lost 6 bases and the V segment lost 0 bases, leaving 6 bases of the junction unmatched. The CDR3 is made up of 15 amino acids. CDR1 and CDR2 (germline): MNHEY, SVGEGT. The CDR3 loop is CASSYSVGQVDGYTF. The CDR3 region has the DNA TGTGCCAGCAGTTACTCGGTGGGACAGGTCGATGGCTACACCTTC.

The DNA of the CDR3 is TGCGCCAGCACGGCCCGGGACAGCGGATACGAGCAGTACTTC. This encodes CASTARDSGYEQYF. This sequence joins TRBV10-1 and TRBJ2-7; 7 bases map to TRBD1. This CDR3 has 14 amino acids. Germline V gene sequence: CDR1 WNHNN, CDR2 SYGVQD (reference sequence). V gave up 7 bases and J gave up 4 bases; unmatched junction bases: 10.

The chain carries TRBV24-1 and TRBJ2-1; 8 bases fit TRBD1. The CDR3 covers 16 residues. CDR1 is KGHDR, CDR2 SFDVKD, per germline. V was clipped by 4 bases and J by 0 bases; unmatched bases: 4. The CDR3 sequence is CATSDSRGRSYNEQFF. Written as DNA, the CDR3 is TGTGCCACCAGTGACTCCAGGGGGCGCTCCTACAATGAGCAGTTCTTC.

The V and J genes are TRBV5-4 and TRBJ2-7, with 11 positions matching TRBD2. CDR1 and CDR2 from the germline V gene are SGHNT and YYREEE (reference sequence). With V trimmed by 0 bases and J by 2 bases, 4 bases remained unmatched. CDR3 length: 16 residues. The DNA for the CDR3 is TGTGCCAGCAGCTTGGGGTTAGCGGGAGGGACCTACGAGCAGTACTTC. It codes for CASSLGLAGGTYEQYF.

J is TRBJ2-7 and V is TRBV14, with 9 bases matching TRBD1. The CDR3 loop spans 15 amino acids. Germline V gene sequence: CDR1 SGHDN, CDR2 FVKESK. V was clipped by 5 bases and J by 1 base; unmatched bases: 6. CDR3 sequence reads: CASSSRTGVSYEQYF. CDR3 nucleotide sequence: TGTGCCAGCAGCTCCCGGACAGGGGTTTCCTACGAGCAGTACTTC.

Remarks on this clone: Other DNA variants within this sample encode the same CDR3. The genes are TRBV18 and TRBJ1-5; D is possibly TRBD1 (5 bases). The CDR3 runs to 13 residues. Germline V CDR1 and CDR2: KGHSH, LQKENI. V was cut by 3 bases and J by 3 bases, with 6 bases left in between. The DNA of the CDR3 is TGTGCCAGCTCACCGGGGCTCAATCAGCCCCAGCATTTT. This encodes CASSPGLNQPQHF.

The chain carries TRBV5-5 and TRBJ2-4; 13 nucleotides align to TRBD2. The germline gives CDR1 SGHKS, CDR2 YYEKEE (reference sequence). J gave up 0 bases and V 2 bases, and 5 bases lay outside the gene matches. The CDR3 is 18 residues long. The CDR3 here is CASSFRTSGGAAKNIQYF. The CDR3 DNA is TGTGCCAGCAGCTTCCGGACTAGCGGGGGAGCAGCCAAAAACATTCAGTACTTC.

The gene calls are TRBV19 and TRBJ1-1; D possibly corresponds to TRBD1 (5 bases). Germline V gene data show CDR1 as LNHDA and CDR2 as SQIVND (reference sequence). This CDR3 is built from 13 residues. Trimming stripped 7 bases from V and 8 bases from J, with 17 bases between. The CDR3 DNA follows: TGTGCCAGTATCCCCTGGGGCGGGAGAGAAGCTTTCTTT. This sequence encodes CASIPWGGREAFF.

The rearrangement uses TRBV27 and TRBJ2-7; 8 bases align to TRBD1. With 6 bases clipped from V and 6 bases from J, the junction kept 10 bases outside the gene matches. The CDR3 runs to 14 residues. In germline, CDR1 is MNHEY, CDR2 SMNVEV (reference sequence). CDR3 sequence: CASSRTGWLSEQYF. CDR3 coding DNA: TGTGCCAGCAGCCGGACAGGGTGGCTCTCCGAGCAGTACTTC.

This clone was counted once. The rearrangement links TRBV15 to TRBJ2-1; TRBD1 matches at 7 bases. The CDR3 has 17 amino acids. With 3 bases clipped from V and 0 bases from J, the junction kept 8 bases outside the gene matches. Germline V CDR1 and CDR2: LNHNV, YYDKDF (reference sequence). The CDR3: CATSRGTGARSYNEQFF. The DNA of the CDR3 is TGTGCCACCAGCAGGGGAACAGGGGCCCGCTCCTACAATGAGCAGTTCTTC.

The chain couples TRBV19 to TRBJ1-1; 10 bases line up with TRBD1. V gave up 4 bases and J gave up 8 bases; unmatched junction bases: 16. The germline CDR1 and CDR2 sequences are LNHDA and SQIVND (reference sequence). This CDR3 has 17 amino acids. CDR3 region: CASSTPPGTGALTEAFF. DNA for the CDR3: TGTGCCAGTAGTACGCCCCCCGGGACAGGGGCCCTTACGGAAGCTTTCTTT.

The chain uses TRBV9 and TRBJ1-2; D remains unclear. The V gene lost 4 bases and the J gene lost 4 bases, with 11 bases spanning the gap. The CDR3 is 13 residues long. CDR1 is SGDLS, CDR2 YYNGEE, per germline. CDR3 loop: CASSPGRGYGYTF. As DNA, the CDR3 is TGTGCCAGCAGCCCAGGACGGGGCTATGGCTACACCTTC.

This chain joins TRBV13 and TRBJ1-1; D is possibly TRBD1 (6 bases). CDR3 length equals 16 residues. The ends were cut back, 4 bases at V and 5 bases at J, with 20 bases in the middle. Per the germline V gene, CDR1 is PRHDT and CDR2 is FYEKMQ (reference sequence). This CDR3 is CASSSPLGHLWTEAFF. The CDR3 DNA sequence: TGTGCCAGCAGCTCCCCGTTGGGACATTTATGGACTGAAGCTTTCTTT.

The gene calls are TRBV30 and TRBJ1-1; D possibly corresponds to TRBD1 (5 bases). The CDR3 extends over 15 amino acids. Per the germline V gene, CDR1 is GTSNPN and CDR2 is SVGIG (reference sequence). V lost 3 bases to trimming and J lost 6 bases, with 20 bases between them. CDR3 loop: CAWSLVLGGPSEAFF. CDR3 nucleotide sequence: TGTGCCTGGAGCCTAGTGTTGGGGGGTCCGTCTGAAGCTTTCTTT.